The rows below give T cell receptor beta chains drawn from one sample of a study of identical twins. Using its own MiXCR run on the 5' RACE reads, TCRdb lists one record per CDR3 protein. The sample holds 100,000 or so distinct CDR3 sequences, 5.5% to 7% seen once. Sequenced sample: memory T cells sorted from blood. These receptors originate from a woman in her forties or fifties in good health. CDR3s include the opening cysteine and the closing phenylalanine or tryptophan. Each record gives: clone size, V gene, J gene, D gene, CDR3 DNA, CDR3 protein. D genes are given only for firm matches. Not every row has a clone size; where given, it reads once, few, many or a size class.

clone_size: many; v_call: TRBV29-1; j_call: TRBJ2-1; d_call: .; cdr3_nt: TGCAGCGTCCAACTCCCTAGCGCTTCCTACAATGAGCAGTTCTTC; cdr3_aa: CSVQLPSASYNEQFF
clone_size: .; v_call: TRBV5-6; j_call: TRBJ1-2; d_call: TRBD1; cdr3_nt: TGTGCCAGCAGCACACCCTCGGGACAGGGAATTTATGGCTACACCTTC; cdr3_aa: CASSTPSGQGIYGYTF
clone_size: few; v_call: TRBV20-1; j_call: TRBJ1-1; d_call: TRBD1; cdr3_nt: TGCAGTGCTAGAGACCAGACCACAGGGGACACTGAAGCTTTCTTT; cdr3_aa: CSARDQTTGDTEAFF
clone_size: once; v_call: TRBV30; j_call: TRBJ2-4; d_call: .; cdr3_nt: TGTGCCGCGAGCGGTGCCAAAAACATTCGGTACTTC; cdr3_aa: CAASGAKNIRYF
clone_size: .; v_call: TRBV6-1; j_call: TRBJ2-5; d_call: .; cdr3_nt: TGTGCCAGCAGTGGAAAGGGGCCGAGGGTTGAGACCCAGTACTTC; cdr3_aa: CASSGKGPRVETQYF
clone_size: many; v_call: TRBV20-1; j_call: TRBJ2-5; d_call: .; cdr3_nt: TGCAGTGCTAGAGATGTAAGGGGCCAAGAGACCCAGTACTTC; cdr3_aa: CSARDVRGQETQYF
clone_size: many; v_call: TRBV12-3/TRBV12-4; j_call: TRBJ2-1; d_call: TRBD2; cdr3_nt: TGTGCCAGCAGCCAAGTTGCGGGAGCCTACAATGAGCAGTTCTTC; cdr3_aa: CASSQVAGAYNEQFF
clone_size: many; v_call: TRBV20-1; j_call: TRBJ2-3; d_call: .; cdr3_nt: TGCAGTGCTAGTTCCTTGGATTTAACAGATACGCAGTATTTT; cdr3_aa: CSASSLDLTDTQYF
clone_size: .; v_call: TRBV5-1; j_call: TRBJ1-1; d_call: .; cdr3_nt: TGCGCCAGCAGCTTTCGTACTGGGGAGCCACTAACGGGAGCTTTCTTT; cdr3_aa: CASSFRTGEPLTGAFF
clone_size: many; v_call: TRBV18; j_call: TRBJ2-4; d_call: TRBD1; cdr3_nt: TGTGCCAGCTCACCACCCGACAGGGCTCATCGAGAGGGTCAGTACTTC; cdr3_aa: CASSPPDRAHREGQYF
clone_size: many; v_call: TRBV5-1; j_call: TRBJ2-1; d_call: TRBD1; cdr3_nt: TGCACCAGCAGCATGCCGGGACAGACCTACAATGAGCAGTTCTTC; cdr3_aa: CTSSMPGQTYNEQFF
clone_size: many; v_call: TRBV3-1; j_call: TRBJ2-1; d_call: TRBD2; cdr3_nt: TGTGCCAGCAGCCAAGTTTTGCTAGCGGGGGATGAGCAGTTCTTC; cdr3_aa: CASSQVLLAGDEQFF
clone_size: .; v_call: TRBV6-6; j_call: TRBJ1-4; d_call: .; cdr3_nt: TGTGCCACAGGGCGGTTTACTAATGAAAAACTGTTTTTT; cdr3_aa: CATGRFTNEKLFF
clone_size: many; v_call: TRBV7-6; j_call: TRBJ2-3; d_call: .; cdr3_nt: TGTGCCAGCAGCTGGGGGTCTAGCGACGGCACAGATACGCAGTATTTT; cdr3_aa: CASSWGSSDGTDTQYF
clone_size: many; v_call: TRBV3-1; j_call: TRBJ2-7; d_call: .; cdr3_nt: TGTGCCAGCAGCCCCCGGACACGCGAGCAGTACTTC; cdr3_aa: CASSPRTREQYF
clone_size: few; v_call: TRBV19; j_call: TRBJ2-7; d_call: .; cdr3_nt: TGTGCCAGTAGTATCGGACTCCTCACCTACGAGCAGTACTTC; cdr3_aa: CASSIGLLTYEQYF
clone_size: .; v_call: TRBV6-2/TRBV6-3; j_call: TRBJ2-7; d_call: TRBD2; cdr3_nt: TGTGCCAGCAGTGGGGGACTAGCGGGAGTCTCCGAGCAGTACTTC; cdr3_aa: CASSGGLAGVSEQYF
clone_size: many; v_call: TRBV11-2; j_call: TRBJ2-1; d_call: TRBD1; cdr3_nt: TGTGCCAGCAGCCAAGAACGACAGGGGGAGCAGTTCTTC; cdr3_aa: CASSQERQGEQFF
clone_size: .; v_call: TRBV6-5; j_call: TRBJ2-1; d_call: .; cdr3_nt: TGTGCCAGCCATAGGGGCGACAATGAGCAGTTCTTC; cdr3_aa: CASHRGDNEQFF
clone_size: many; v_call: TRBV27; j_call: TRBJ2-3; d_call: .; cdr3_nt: TGTGCCAGCACCCTTGGTCCCATGACTAGCACAGATACGCAGTATTTT; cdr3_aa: CASTLGPMTSTDTQYF
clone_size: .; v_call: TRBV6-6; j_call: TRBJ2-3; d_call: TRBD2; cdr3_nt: TGTGCCAGCAGTTACCCGGGACTAGGCGGGACTAGCACAGATACGCAGTATTTT; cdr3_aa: CASSYPGLGGTSTDTQYF
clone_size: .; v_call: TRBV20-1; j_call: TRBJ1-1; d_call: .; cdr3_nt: TGCAGTGCCATGACGTTCATGAACACTGAAGCTTTCTTT; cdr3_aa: CSAMTFMNTEAFF
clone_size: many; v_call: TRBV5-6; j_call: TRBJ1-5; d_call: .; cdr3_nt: TGTGCCAGCAGCTTGTTCCTCGGTCAGCCCCAGCATTTT; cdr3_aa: CASSLFLGQPQHF
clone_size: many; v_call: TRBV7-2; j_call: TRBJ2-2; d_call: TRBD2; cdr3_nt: TGTGCCAGCAGCTACGGATTCGGGACTAGCGGGAGATCGAACACCGGGGAGCTGTTTTTT; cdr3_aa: CASSYGFGTSGRSNTGELFF
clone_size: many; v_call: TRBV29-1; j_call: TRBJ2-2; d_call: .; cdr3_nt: TGCAGCGTTGGAGAGCGCACCGGGGAGCTGTTTTTT; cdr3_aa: CSVGERTGELFF
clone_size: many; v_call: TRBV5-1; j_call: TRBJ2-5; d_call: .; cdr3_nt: TGCGCCAGCAGCACCGGGGGACAGACACAAGAGACCCAGTACTTC; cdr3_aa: CASSTGGQTQETQYF
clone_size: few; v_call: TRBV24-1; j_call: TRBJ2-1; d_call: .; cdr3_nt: TGTGCCACCAGTGCCGGGGACGGCGGGTTTGGTGGTGAGCAGTTCTTC; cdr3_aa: CATSAGDGGFGGEQFF
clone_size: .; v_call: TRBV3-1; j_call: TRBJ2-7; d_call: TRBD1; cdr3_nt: TGTGCCAGCAGCCTGACAGGGGGCCGCGGAGGGCAGTACTTC; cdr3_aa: CASSLTGGRGGQYF
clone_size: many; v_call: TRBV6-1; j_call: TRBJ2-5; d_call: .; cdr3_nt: TGTGCCAGCAGTGCACAGGGACGTGAGACCCAGTACTTC; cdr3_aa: CASSAQGRETQYF
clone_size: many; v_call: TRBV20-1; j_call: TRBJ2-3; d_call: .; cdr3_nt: TGCAGTGCTAGCATCCTAACTGAAGATACGCAGTATTTT; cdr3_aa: CSASILTEDTQYF
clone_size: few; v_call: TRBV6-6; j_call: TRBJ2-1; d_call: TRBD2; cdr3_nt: TGTGCCAGCATACTAGCGGGGAACAATGAGCAGTTCTTC; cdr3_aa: CASILAGNNEQFF
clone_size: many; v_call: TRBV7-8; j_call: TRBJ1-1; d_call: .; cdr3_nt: TGTGCCAGCAGCTTAGTCGCTGAAGCTTTCTTT; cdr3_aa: CASSLVAEAFF
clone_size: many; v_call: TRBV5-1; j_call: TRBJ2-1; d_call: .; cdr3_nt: TGCGCCAGCAGCTTAACCTCATTCGGTGGGAATGAGCAGTTCTTC; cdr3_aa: CASSLTSFGGNEQFF
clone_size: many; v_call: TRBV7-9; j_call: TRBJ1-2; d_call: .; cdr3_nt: TGTGCCAGCAGCTTAGGTCAGGAAGCGGGCTATGGCTACACCTTC; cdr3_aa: CASSLGQEAGYGYTF
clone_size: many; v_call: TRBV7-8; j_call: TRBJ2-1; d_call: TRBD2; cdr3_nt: TGTGCCAGCAGCCCAAGGACTAGCCGGGTTAACAATGAGCAGTTCTTC; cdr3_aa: CASSPRTSRVNNEQFF
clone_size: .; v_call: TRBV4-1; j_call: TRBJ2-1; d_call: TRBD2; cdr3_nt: TGCGCCAGCAGCTCCCCGACTAGCGGATACAATGAGCAGTTCTTC; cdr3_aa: CASSSPTSGYNEQFF
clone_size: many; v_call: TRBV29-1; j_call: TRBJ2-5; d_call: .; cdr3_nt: TGCAGCGTGGCCAGGGAAAGGGAGACCCAGTACTTC; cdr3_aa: CSVARERETQYF
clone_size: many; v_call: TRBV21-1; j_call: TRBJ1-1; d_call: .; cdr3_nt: TGTGCCAGCAGCACCCCGAGACAGGGACCGGACACTGAAGCTTTCTTT; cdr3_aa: CASSTPRQGPDTEAFF
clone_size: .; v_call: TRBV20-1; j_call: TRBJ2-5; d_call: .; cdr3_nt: TGCAGTGCTTTAAGGGAAGAGACCCAGTACTTC; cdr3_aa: CSALREETQYF
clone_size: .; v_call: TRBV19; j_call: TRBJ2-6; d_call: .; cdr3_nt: TGTGCCAGTACCCCGGAGGCCGACATCTCTGGGGCCAACGTCCAGACTTTC; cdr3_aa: CASTPEADISGANVQTF
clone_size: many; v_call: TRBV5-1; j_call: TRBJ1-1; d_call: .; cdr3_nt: TGCGCCAGCAGCTTGGAGGGCCCCATGAACACTGAAGCTTTCTTT; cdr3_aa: CASSLEGPMNTEAFF
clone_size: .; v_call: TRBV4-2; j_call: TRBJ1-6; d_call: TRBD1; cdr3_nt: TGTGCCAGCAGCCACCGGACAGGTGGTTCACCCCTCCACTTT; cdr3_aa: CASSHRTGGSPLHF
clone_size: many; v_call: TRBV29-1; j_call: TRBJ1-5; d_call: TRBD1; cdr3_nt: TGCAGCGTAGCAGGGGGCGTGGGTCAGCCCCAGCATTTT; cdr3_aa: CSVAGGVGQPQHF
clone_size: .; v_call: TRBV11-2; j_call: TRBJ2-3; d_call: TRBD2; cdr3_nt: TGTGCCAGCAGCTTAGTGACCGGGACTAGCGGGAGTACGCAGTATTTT; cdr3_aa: CASSLVTGTSGSTQYF
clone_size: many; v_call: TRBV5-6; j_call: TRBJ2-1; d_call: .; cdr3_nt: TGTGCCAGCAGCTTGGTGGTTGCGGTTAGGGGCTCCGAGGATGAGCAGTTCTTC; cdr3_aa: CASSLVVAVRGSEDEQFF
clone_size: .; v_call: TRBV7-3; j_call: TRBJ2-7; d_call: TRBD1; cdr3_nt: TGTGCCAGCAGCTTAGAGTCGGCGGACAGGGGCTACGAGCAGTACTTC; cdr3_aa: CASSLESADRGYEQYF
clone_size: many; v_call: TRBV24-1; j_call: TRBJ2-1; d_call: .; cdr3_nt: TGTGCCACCAGTGATAGAGCCCCGACGGGAGACACCAATCTCAATGAGCAGTTCTTC; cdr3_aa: CATSDRAPTGDTNLNEQFF
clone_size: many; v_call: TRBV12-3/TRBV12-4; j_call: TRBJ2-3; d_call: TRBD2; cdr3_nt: TGTGCCAGCAGTGGGACTAGCGGCGATACGCAGTATTTT; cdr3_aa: CASSGTSGDTQYF
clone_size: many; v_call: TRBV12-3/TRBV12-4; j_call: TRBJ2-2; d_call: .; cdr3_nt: TGTGCCAGCAGTTTGCAGGGGTGGATAGGGGAGCTGTTTTTT; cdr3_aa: CASSLQGWIGELFF
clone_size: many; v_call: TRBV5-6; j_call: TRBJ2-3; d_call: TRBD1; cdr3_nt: TGTGCCAGCAGCTTGAAAGGACAGGAGACGAGCACAGATACGCAGTATTTT; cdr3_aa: CASSLKGQETSTDTQYF
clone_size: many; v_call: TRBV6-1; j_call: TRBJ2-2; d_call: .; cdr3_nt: TGTGCCAGCAGTCAGACTGATCCGAACACCGGGGAGCTGTTTTTT; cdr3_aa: CASSQTDPNTGELFF
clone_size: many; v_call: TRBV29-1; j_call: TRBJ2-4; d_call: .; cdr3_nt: TGCAGCGTCTCACAGGGTCGGGGAAACATTCAGTACTTC; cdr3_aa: CSVSQGRGNIQYF
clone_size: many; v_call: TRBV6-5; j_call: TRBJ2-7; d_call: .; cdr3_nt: TGTGCCAGCAGTTACGGCGGGGTAAACGAGCAGTACTTC; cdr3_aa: CASSYGGVNEQYF
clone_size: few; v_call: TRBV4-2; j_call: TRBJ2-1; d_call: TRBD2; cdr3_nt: TGTGCCAGCAGCCAAGGTAGCGGGTCCTTCAATGAGCAGTTCTTC; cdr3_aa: CASSQGSGSFNEQFF
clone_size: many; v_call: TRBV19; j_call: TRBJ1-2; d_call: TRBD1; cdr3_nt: TGTGCCAGTAGTGGAGCGGGACAGGAAATCGCCTATGGCTACACCTTC; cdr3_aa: CASSGAGQEIAYGYTF
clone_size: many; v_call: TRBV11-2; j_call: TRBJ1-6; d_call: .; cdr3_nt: TGTGCCAGCAGCCTATTAGGGGCCGGGGGTAATTCACCCCTCCACTTT; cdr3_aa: CASSLLGAGGNSPLHF
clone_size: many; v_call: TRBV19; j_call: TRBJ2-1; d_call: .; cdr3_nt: TGTGCCAGTAGTATCCTAGCCCCGAGCAATGAGCAGTTCTTC; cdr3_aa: CASSILAPSNEQFF